The clone carrying this TCR beta chain was picked up many times. Its antigen remains unidentified. This record comes from a study of post-analysis software for immune sequencing data. Study-wide background: Relapsing-remitting, secondary progressive and progressive-relapsing forms made up the multiple sclerosis disease courses.

Study-wide points: Pronounced co-clustering by F measure was evident among identically batched samples. Four or five TRBV segments occurring more often in patients than controls included TRBV5-6, TRBV5-1 and TRBV20-1. Controls significantly exceeded multiple sclerosis patients in normalized Chao1 diversity.

Unique molecular identifiers were built into the TCR beta cDNA libraries. TCRdb fed the PCR reads into MiXCR, producing one record per CDR3 protein. The data show some 500,000 distinct CDR3 sequences, with roughly 45% seen just once and roughly 12% held by the top ten. Germline-derived CDR1 and CDR2 are DFQATT and SNEGSKA (reference sequence). Trimming removed 2 bases at V and 4 bases at J, with 12 bases between. This CDR3 has 13 amino acids. This receptor was identified in a girl aged 10 to 17 with multiple sclerosis. V usage is TRBV20-1 and J usage is TRBJ2-7; unclear D gene. The sequenced sample consisted of blood. CDR3 sequence reads: CSARRQNYYEQYF. In DNA form, the CDR3 reads TGCAGTGCTAGACGTCAGAACTATTACGAGCAGTACTTC.